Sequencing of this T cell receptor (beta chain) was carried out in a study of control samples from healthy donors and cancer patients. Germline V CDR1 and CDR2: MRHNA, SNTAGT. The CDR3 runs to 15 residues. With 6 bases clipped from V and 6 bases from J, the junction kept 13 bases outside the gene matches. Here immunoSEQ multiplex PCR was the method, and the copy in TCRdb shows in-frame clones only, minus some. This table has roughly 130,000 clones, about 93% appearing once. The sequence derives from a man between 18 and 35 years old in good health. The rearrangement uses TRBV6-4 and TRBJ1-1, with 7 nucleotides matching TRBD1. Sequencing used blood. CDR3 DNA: TGTGCCAGCAGAGGGGGACAGAGAGATACCCCTGAAGCTTTCTTT. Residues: CASRGGQRDTPEAFF.